The 32 T cell receptor beta chains given below trace back to one sample, sequenced in a study of blood T cell repertoires in COVID-19. Generated by immunoSEQ multiplex PCR, the TCRdb table keeps only in-frame clones and is missing some. The table has about 150,000 clones, around 90% seen once; the top ten hold 0.75% to 0.95%. The sequenced sample was peripheral blood. These receptor sequences come from a woman aged 45 to 65 with acute or convalescent COVID-19.

The gene calls are TRBV5-1 and TRBJ2-7; D is unresolved. CDR3 length: 16 amino acids. V lost 4 bases and J 4 bases, leaving 21 bases between the germline ends. Germline CDR1 is SGHRS and CDR2 is YFSETQ. In DNA form, the CDR3 reads TGCGCCAGCAGCGTTGGTGGTCGAGGAGCTGTATACGAGCAGTACTTC. It codes for CASSVGGRGAVYEQYF.

The chain combines TRBV5-6 with TRBJ2-4, with D possibly being TRBD1 (6 bases). The V end lost 7 bases, the J end lost 0 bases, and 14 bases lay between the germline ends. This CDR3 has 15 residues. Germline-derived CDR1 and CDR2 are SGHDT and YYEEEE. The CDR3, as DNA: TGTGCCAGCGGACGACAGGCCCTAGCCAAAAACATTCAGTACTTC. Protein: CASGRQALAKNIQYF.

The rearrangement links TRBV9 to TRBJ1-1; a possible D gene is TRBD1 (5 bases). This CDR3 contains 14 residues. Germline V gene lookup returns CDR1 SGDLS and CDR2 YYNGEE. Trimming stripped 0 bases from V and 4 bases from J, with 10 bases between. This chain's CDR3 is CASSVAWGLTEAFF. DNA of the CDR3: TGTGCCAGCAGCGTAGCTTGGGGACTCACTGAAGCTTTCTTT.

The CDR3 region is CASSYSTGVGTEAFF. CDR3 nucleotides: TGTGCCAGCAGTTACTCGACAGGGGTGGGCACTGAAGCTTTCTTT. The rearrangement links TRBV6-5 to TRBJ1-1; 8 bases agree with TRBD1. Looked up from germline, CDR1 is MNHEY and CDR2 is SVGAGI. CDR3 length equals 15 residues. V shed 0 bases, J shed 4 bases, and the junction held 4 bases outside the gene matches.

This chain connects TRBV15 to TRBJ1-4; tentatively, D is TRBD1 (6 bases). This CDR3 is 14 amino acids long. V was shortened by 0 bases and J by 11 bases, with 13 bases between the two germline ends. Germline CDR1 LNHNV, CDR2 YYDKDF (reference sequence). CDR3 sequence (DNA): TGTGCCACCAGCAGAGATCAGGGGACGGGTAAACTGTTTTTT. Amino acid sequence: CATSRDQGTGKLFF.

This clone has only one observation. This rearrangement joins TRBV5-1 to TRBJ2-7, with D maybe TRBD2 (7 bases). The germline CDR1 and CDR2 sequences are SGHRS and YFSETQ. The CDR3 has 12 residues. V lost 4 bases and J lost 5, with 10 bases in between. The CDR3 here is CASSGGGHEQYF. As DNA, the CDR3 is TGCGCCAGCAGCGGGGGGGGGCACGAGCAGTACTTC. Looking up the rest from reference TRBV5-1 and TRBJ2-7 gives the full variable domain: KAGVTQTPRYLIKTRGQQVTLSCSPISGHRSVSWYQQTPGQGLQFLFEYFSETQRNKGNFPGRFSGRQFSNSRSEMNVSTLELGDSALYLCASSGGGHEQYFGPGTRLTVT.

The chain joins TRBV19 to TRBJ2-7; D uncertain. The V end lost 5 bases, the J end lost 2 bases, and 4 bases lay between the germline ends. CDR3 length equals 11 residues. Germline values: CDR1 LNHDA, CDR2 SQIVND (reference sequence). In nucleotides, the CDR3 is TGTGCCAGTAGTTCTCCCTACGAGCAGTACTTC. Its translation: CASSSPYEQYF.

This chain joins TRBV5-1 and TRBJ2-1; D is possibly TRBD2 (6 bases). The germline CDR1 and CDR2 sequences are SGHRS and YFSETQ. This CDR3 is built from 16 residues. Between the trimmed V and J ends, which lost 4 bases and 2 bases, there was a span of 16 bases. The CDR3 spells CASSLMGGGTYNEQFF. The CDR3 nucleotides are TGCGCCAGCAGCCTGATGGGGGGTGGAACCTACAATGAGCAGTTCTTC.

In this sample, this clone turned up once. The J gene is TRBJ1-6, the V gene TRBV5-6, with TRBD1 as a possible D gene (6 bases). V lost 3 bases and J 4 bases, leaving 8 bases between the germline ends. Germline V gene sequence: CDR1 SGHDT, CDR2 YYEEEE. The CDR3 covers 14 residues. Here the CDR3 reads CASSSQGYNSPLHF. The CDR3 DNA reads TGTGCCAGCAGCTCGCAGGGGTATAATTCACCCCTCCACTTT.

J is TRBJ1-2 and V is TRBV3-1 (or the pseudogene TRBV3-2); TRBD1 is a possible D gene (5 bases). V gave up 4 bases and J gave up 5 bases, with 20 bases separating them. CDR1 and CDR2 (germline): LGHDT, YNNKEL (reference sequence). The CDR3 has 16 residues. The CDR3 nucleotides read TGTGCCAGCAGCCCACAAGACCGAGACGGGACTTATGGCTACACCTTC. It encodes CASSPQDRDGTYGYTF.

The gene calls are TRBV6-1 and TRBJ1-1; D is perhaps TRBD1 (6 bases). CDR3 size: 14 residues. Germline CDR1 reads MNHNS; CDR2 reads SASEGT. V lost 3 bases and J lost 4, with 12 bases in between. The CDR3 protein is CASSERQAGTEAFF. The CDR3 region has the DNA TGTGCCAGCAGTGAGAGACAGGCGGGCACTGAAGCTTTCTTT.

V usage is TRBV28 and J usage is TRBJ1-5; D is perhaps TRBD1 (5 bases). V lost 5 bases to trimming and J lost 5 bases, with 7 bases between them. Per the germline V gene, CDR1 is MDHEN and CDR2 is SYDVKM. The CDR3 has 12 residues. Here the CDR3 DNA reads TGTGCCAGCAGTGACAGATATCAGCCCCAGCATTTT. Protein: CASSDRYQPQHF.

This chain joins TRBV19 and TRBJ2-7; D remains unclear. Germline V lookup: CDR1 LNHDA, CDR2 SQIVND (reference sequence). This CDR3 comprises 14 residues. V shed 2 bases and J shed 5 bases, with 13 bases lying between them. CDR3 sequence reads: CASSIQASTHEQYF. CDR3 DNA sequence: TGTGCCAGTAGTATACAGGCGTCGACCCACGAGCAGTACTTC.

The chain couples TRBV2 to TRBJ1-1; D gene uncertain. CDR1 and CDR2 from the germline V gene are SNHLY and FYNNEI. The V gene lost 2 bases and the J gene lost 0 bases, with 10 bases spanning the gap. This CDR3 has 15 residues. CDR3 region: CASSELGAVNTEAFF. The CDR3 nucleotides read TGTGCCAGCAGTGAACTTGGAGCCGTGAACACTGAAGCTTTCTTT.

This chain uses TRBV11-2 with TRBJ2-7; the match to TRBD1 covers 8 bases. The CDR3 loop spans 14 amino acids. Germline CDR1 reads SGHAT; CDR2 reads FQNNGV. The junction had 8 bases not matched to a gene; V was cut back by 5 bases and J by 5 bases. The CDR3 bases are TGTGCCAGCAGCCGACCGACAGGGGACGACGAGCAGTACTTC. Protein: CASSRPTGDDEQYF.

The gene calls are TRBV11-2 and TRBJ2-1, with a tentative D call TRBD2 (6 bases). Germline values: CDR1 SGHAT, CDR2 FQNNGV. V lost 3 bases and J lost 9, with 15 bases in between. The CDR3 sequence is 14 residues long. CDR3 region: CASSFVREAGEQFF. CDR3 nucleotide sequence: TGTGCCAGCAGCTTTGTCAGGGAGGCAGGTGAGCAGTTCTTC.

The chain employs TRBV7-9 and TRBJ2-1; 7 nucleotides align to TRBD1. V was clipped by 4 bases and J by 1 base; unmatched bases: 1. This CDR3 spans 14 amino acids. In germline, CDR1 is SEHNR, CDR2 FQNEAQ (reference sequence). The CDR3 spells CASSWDSSYNEQFF. CDR3 DNA sequence: TGTGCCAGCAGCTGGGACAGTTCCTACAATGAGCAGTTCTTC.

The chain employs TRBV7-9 and TRBJ2-7, with D possibly being TRBD1 (7 bases). CDR3 size: 15 residues. Germline-derived CDR1 and CDR2 are SEHNR and FQNEAQ (reference sequence). Trimming took off 5 bases at V and 7 bases at J, with 21 bases between the two ends. Here the CDR3 DNA reads TGTGCCAGCAGCCAAGGCTGGCAGGGGGGAAATGAGCAGTACTTC. This encodes CASSQGWQGGNEQYF.

V and J are TRBV5-1 and TRBJ2-3; 10 bases align to TRBD2. Looked up from germline, CDR1 is SGHRS and CDR2 is YFSETQ. The CDR3 has 19 amino acids. The V and J ends lost 4 bases and 1 base, in that order; junction bases with no gene match: 15. In DNA, the CDR3 is TGCGCCAGCAGCCCCCAAGGGGCTAGCGGGGGAGTCGGCACAGATACGCAGTATTTT. This gives the protein CASSPQGASGGVGTDTQYF.

The CDR3 spells CASRVPGNTIYF. The CDR3, as DNA: TGTGCCAGCAGGGTTCCTGGAAACACCATATATTTT. The chain has TRBV19 and TRBJ1-3; D may be TRBD1 (5 bases). CDR1 is LNHDA and CDR2 is SQIVND in the germline V gene (reference sequence). This CDR3 has 12 amino acids. The germline V and J ends were trimmed by 9 bases and 2 bases, with 8 bases remaining between them.

The chain employs TRBV24-1 and TRBJ2-2; 10 nucleotides align to TRBD2. The CDR3 spans 16 residues. V lost 3 bases to trimming and J lost 7 bases; unmatched junction nucleotides: 7. From germline, CDR1 is KGHDR and CDR2 SFDVKD. The CDR3 DNA reads TGTGCCACCAGTGATCTAGCGGGAGATGGGAACGGGGAGCTGTTTTTT. This codes for CATSDLAGDGNGELFF.

This clone has only a few counts. V and J are TRBV18 and TRBJ1-2; a possible D gene is TRBD1 (5 bases). The CDR3 sequence is 13 residues long. Germline-derived CDR1 and CDR2 are KGHSH and LQKENI. Trimming cost V 1 base and J 7 bases, with 10 bases left between them. CDR3 coding DNA: TGTGCCAGCTCACCACTTTCAGGGTCTGGCTACACCTTC. It encodes CASSPLSGSGYTF.

This chain uses TRBV30 with TRBJ2-7, with TRBD1 identical over 9 bases. There are 15 residues in the CDR3. Unmatched junction bases numbered 10, after V lost 5 bases and J lost 2 bases. Germline CDR1 GTSNPN, CDR2 SVGIG (reference sequence). DNA of the CDR3: TGTGCCTGGTGTCGTCAGGGACAGGGCACCTACGAGCAGTACTTC. Protein product: CAWCRQGQGTYEQYF.

This chain's CDR3 is CASSFFSGGRNEQFF. CDR3 in DNA: TGTGCCAGCAGCTTCTTCAGCGGGGGGCGGAATGAGCAGTTCTTC. The rearrangement links TRBV5-6 to TRBJ2-1; TRBD2 agrees at 9 bases. Trimming removed 2 bases from V and 7 bases from J; junction bases left unmatched: 7. The CDR3 length is 15 residues. Germline-derived CDR1 and CDR2 are SGHDT and YYEEEE.

This clone was seen a single time. The chain joins TRBV10-3 to TRBJ1-1; 8 nucleotides line up with TRBD1. CDR1 is ENHRY, CDR2 SYGVKD, per germline. The CDR3 consists of 15 residues. After removal of 6 bases from V and 1 base from J, the junction contained 7 bases not matched to a gene. The CDR3 coding sequence is TGTGCCATCAGAGAAAGACAGGGGTCGAACACTGAAGCTTTCTTT. It yields the protein CAIRERQGSNTEAFF.

The chain recombines TRBV4-2 with TRBJ2-3; 8 positions agree with TRBD2. The V segment lost 1 base and the J segment 1 base; nucleotides outside the gene matches: 7. This CDR3 region has 17 residues. Germline CDR1 and CDR2: LGHNA and YNFKEQ. CDR3 amino acids: CASSQGVRAGGTDTQYF. The CDR3 DNA is TGTGCCAGCAGCCAAGGGGTGAGAGCGGGGGGCACAGATACGCAGTATTTT.

This clone was detected a few times. The rearrangement joins TRBV7-8 to TRBJ1-2; 7 bases line up with TRBD1. After removal of 2 bases from V and 2 bases from J, the junction contained 5 bases not matched to a gene. The CDR3 loop spans 15 amino acids. Looked up from germline, CDR1 is SGHVS and CDR2 is FQNEAQ. CDR3 protein: CASSLRGRWNYGYTF. CDR3 nucleotide sequence: TGTGCCAGCAGCTTAAGGGGGCGGTGGAACTATGGCTACACCTTC. Full variable domain (remainder filled in from reference TRBV7-8 and TRBJ1-2): GAGVSQSPRYKVAKRGQDVALRCDPISGHVSLFWYQQALGQGPEFLTYFQNEAQLDKSGLPSDRFFAERPEGSVSTLKIQRTQQEDSAVYLCASSLRGRWNYGYTFGSGTRLTVV.

The chain has TRBV7-9 and TRBJ1-2; D unresolved. The CDR3 extends over 13 amino acids. Germline V CDR1 and CDR2: SEHNR, FQNEAQ (reference sequence). Deletions cut 1 base from V and 11 bases from J, with 14 bases between. CDR3 coding DNA: TGTGCCAGCAGCTTAGGCGGAAGCCAAGTATACACCTTC. Protein: CASSLGGSQVYTF.

The rearrangement uses TRBV28 and TRBJ1-4; D might be TRBD1 (6 bases). The CDR3 loop spans 14 amino acids. CDR1 and CDR2 (germline): MDHEN, SYDVKM. Trimming left V 5 bases short and J 8 bases short, with 15 bases between. The CDR3 DNA follows: TGTGCCAGCAGTGTTTACAGGGTGGGGGAAAAACTGTTTTTT. Translating gives CASSVYRVGEKLFF.

The CDR3 protein is CASSTIFRSSGNTIYF. CDR3 DNA: TGTGCCAGTAGTACCATCTTTCGGTCTTCGGGAAACACCATATATTTT. This chain links TRBV19 with TRBJ1-3; no clear D. This CDR3 has 16 amino acids. From germline, CDR1 is LNHDA and CDR2 SQIVND (reference sequence). Trimming stripped 4 bases from V and 4 bases from J, with 17 bases between.

The chain couples TRBV12-3 or TRBV12-4 to TRBJ1-1; a possible D gene is TRBD1 (5 bases). Trimming removed 6 bases from V and 4 bases from J, with 9 bases in between. This CDR3 is 12 amino acids long. The CDR3 reads CASRRRGTEAFF. The CDR3 nucleotides read TGTGCCAGCAGGAGGAGGGGCACTGAAGCTTTCTTT.

This chain uses TRBV7-2 with TRBJ1-5; D gene uncertain. The V end was cut by 5 bases, the J end by 3 bases, with 14 bases between. CDR1 is SGHTA and CDR2 is FQGNSA in the germline V gene. The CDR3 sequence is 15 residues long. The CDR3 DNA follows: TGTGCCAGCAGCCCAAACTGGGGAGCCAATCAGCCCCAGCATTTT. Translation: CASSPNWGANQPQHF.